The TCR beta chain under discussion was sequenced for a study of CD8 T cells in ankylosing spondylitis. General study points: Relatively rare in peripheral blood, disease-linked clones were also CD8+. As reported, disease-linked clones showed significant enrichment in matched ankylosing spondylitis synovial fluid. Earlier authors reported some of these motif variants in reactive arthritis synovial fluid and blood.

This clonotype was seen a handful of times. Its antigen is unidentified. J was trimmed by 3 bases and V by 5 bases; bases with no gene match: 4. Germline CDR1 is DFQATT and CDR2 is SNEGSKA (reference sequence). This CDR3 is 14 amino acids long. Quantitative 5'-RACE with molecular barcodes was used to make the TCR beta libraries. Via MiXCR, TCRdb re-called the 5' RACE reads, giving one row per CDR3 protein. This table has hundreds of thousands of distinct CDR3 sequences, roughly 32% appearing once. This TCR was recovered from a male donor with ankylosing spondylitis or in good health (not recorded which). The source material was blood, either unsorted or a sorted T cell fraction (not recorded which). This chain joins TRBV20-1 and TRBJ2-7; 13 nucleotides agree with TRBD2. In DNA form, the CDR3 reads TGCAGTGCTGCTGGGACTAGCGGGAACTACGAGCAGTACTTC. Protein sequence: CSAAGTSGNYEQYF.